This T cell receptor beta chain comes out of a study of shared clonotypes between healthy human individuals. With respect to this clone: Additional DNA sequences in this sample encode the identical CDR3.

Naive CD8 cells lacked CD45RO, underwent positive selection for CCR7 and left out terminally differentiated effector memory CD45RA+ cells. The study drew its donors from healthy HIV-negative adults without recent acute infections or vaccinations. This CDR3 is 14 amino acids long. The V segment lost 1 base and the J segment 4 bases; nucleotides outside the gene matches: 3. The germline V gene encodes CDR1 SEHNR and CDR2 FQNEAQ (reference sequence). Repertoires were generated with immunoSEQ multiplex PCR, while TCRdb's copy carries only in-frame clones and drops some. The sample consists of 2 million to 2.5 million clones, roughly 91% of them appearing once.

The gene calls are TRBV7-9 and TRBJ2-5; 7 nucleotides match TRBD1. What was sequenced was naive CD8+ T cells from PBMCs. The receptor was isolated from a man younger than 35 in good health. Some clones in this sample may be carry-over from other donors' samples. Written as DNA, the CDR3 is TGTGCCAGCAGCTTAGTCTCAGGGGGAGAGACCCAGTACTTC. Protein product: CASSLVSGGETQYF.